This T cell receptor beta chain came from a study of cytomegalovirus exposure and HLA in healthy donors (dated by TCRdb to 2016 to 2017). For the study in its entirety: According to an earlier analysis of 587 of the donors, about 190 million T cells yielded roughly 110 million unique TCR beta sequences and about 300 Gb of sequence data. Typing coverage differed by locus: A, B, C, DRB1 and DQB1 were typed in about 620-640 donors, DQA1 in 500 to 550, DPA1 in approximately 600, and DPB1 in around 490. All discovery cohort repertoires had been generated using a single sequencing platform. Donor age, sex, ethnicity and CMV serostatus were collected together with the repertoire data. Rather than using new phenotypic data, the later analysis identified candidate immune exposures from TCR beta sequences and from how often those sequences occurred across donors. An early release that covered about 600 HLA-typed donors contained about 300 gigabases of sequencing data and 80 million or so unique TCR sequences. The study used immunosequencing to profile the T cell repertoires of under 700 subjects and linked those repertoires to cytomegalovirus serostatus. HLA typing covered class I and class II loci at four-digit resolution. A later analysis re-examined previously published TCR beta repertoires from just over 650 donors and added high-resolution HLA genotyping to investigate patterns of TCR occurrence. Because of strong linkage in the cohort, a few DR-DQ haplotypes were treated as single units for association and clustering. Among the approximately 400 genotyped donors, approximately 77% belonged to the genetic ancestry cluster associated with self-reported Caucasian donors. A later genetic analysis took genome-wide SNP genotypes for about three fifths of the roughly 670 donors and used that subset as a discovery cohort. High-throughput TCR immunosequencing, statistical association of individual TCRs with disease status, and machine learning were combined to predict cytomegalovirus infection status. The study aimed to test whether cataloging public T cell receptors could reveal signatures of past pathogen exposure. Along with the approximately 650-subject first cohort, a separate validation cohort of over a hundred different subjects was used. To decide whether each TCR beta V gene segment behaved as functional or pseudogenic, an earlier analysis of approximately 600 of the donors relied on high-throughput TCR beta sequencing. Across some 400 genotyped donors of the cohort, an average of roughly 230,000 unique TCR beta nucleotide sequences per donor were sequenced, and roughly 20% of those sequences were non-productive.

The cohort was made up of approximately 700 healthy bone marrow donors. Cohort members were all nominally healthy when sampled, although unrecorded immune exposures were likely present. The donor was CMV seropositive and was included in the group of 289 seropositive cohort members. Each donor provided a peripheral blood sample, and peripheral blood mononuclear cells were used for TCR beta sequencing. The Qiagen DNeasy Blood Extraction Kit was used to extract genomic DNA from the blood cell samples. For this chain, trimming is 8 bases at the V end and 3 bases at the J end, and the number of junction bases without a gene match is 10. Spanning cysteine to phenylalanine, the CDR3 consists of 16 amino acids. The DNA shown is the 48-base CDR3, in frame from base 1. CDR1 is given as MDHEN and CDR2 as SYDVKM, both from the germline V gene. Points on this clone: What antigen it recognizes has not been identified. Within one base of it there is no much larger clone, and no base qualities were kept.

Study-wide conclusions, independent of this receptor: In a later genetic analysis, fewer N-insertions in productive TCRs were reported among donors in an Asian-associated ancestry cluster than the roughly 700-donor mean. Because the 87-base-pair reads could not distinguish some IMGT-functional V segments, including TRBV6-2 and TRBV6-3, those segments were excluded. In a later analysis, most CMV-associated TCR beta chains were found to appear HLA-restricted, with HLA associations seemingly driven largely by CMV exposure. Several of the top co-occurrence clusters appeared to be linked to parvovirus B19, influenza, CMV and Epstein-Barr virus, according to a later analysis. A few of the identified cytomegalovirus-associated TCR beta chains were confirmed in vitro to be specific for cytomegalovirus antigens. Across donors, most TCR sequences were observed very rarely, whereas some public TCRs were present in many individuals. According to a later analysis, TCR association rates differed among HLA loci, with DRB1 alleles showing the most associated TCRs and HLA-C alleles showing the fewest. CMV serostatus was the only immune exposure information available for the cohort. HLA typing was unavailable for some donors at each locus, so association tests used only the typed subset. In a later genetic analysis, a missense DCLRE1C variant was associated with V-gene and J-gene trimming of TCR beta chains, and the association was replicated in an independent cohort. The classifier was reported to diagnose cytomegalovirus status with high specificity and sensitivity in both the original cohort and the validation cohort. A later analysis associated 16,951 TCR beta sequences with specific HLA alleles at a false discovery rate of 0.05. In a later analysis, HLA-associated TCR beta chains were found to be more clonally expanded and to have lower generation probabilities than equally common non-associated chains. An earlier analysis of roughly 570 of the donors showed that most TCR beta V segments appeared in productive rearrangements either about 87% or about 30% of the time, which broadly matched IMGT annotations. A further reported finding was that TCR beta sequences accurately predicted the HLA-A and HLA-B alleles for most subjects in the first cohort. Because counts were too low, under 20 rarely observed V segments, including chromosome 9 orphons, were left out of the earlier analysis of a few hundred of the donors. The sequencing pipeline was judged likely to have produced a cluster of highly shared sequence variants as a technical artifact. The study gave a list of 150 to 200 TCR beta chains associated with cytomegalovirus. Assigning TCR associations to individual alleles was difficult when HLA alleles, especially DR and DQ, strongly co-occurred. In this cohort, only TCR beta chains were sequenced, and detectable features were limited by the absence of alpha or paired-chain data. Linkage disequilibrium might explain the correlated functional status among segregating V segments, but an unknown experimental factor could not be excluded. According to the authors, the approach could potentially be generalized to other disease states and immunological phenotypes. The presence/absence analyses assumed that sequencing depth was roughly uniform across donors, and that assumption may not be true.

Receptors were amplified or captured by the immunoSEQ multiplex PCR assay. The multiplex PCR relied on a mix of 60 forward primers for TCR Vbeta segments and 13 reverse primers for TCR Jbeta segments. Amplification of the CDR3 region of rearranged TCR beta genes was performed with a multiplex PCR assay on genomic DNA. The Illumina HiSeq System was used to sequence the amplified TCR beta libraries as 87-base-pair reads. Per the original workflow: Across the 500 to 750 repertoires, a later analysis counted roughly 77 million unique TCR beta chains, about 10 million of which were shared by at least two donors. Raw reads were error-corrected and collapsed into unique sequences with a nearest-neighbor algorithm that merged closely related sequences to remove PCR and sequencing errors. Alignment of CDR3 sequences to IMGT reference sequences was used to assign V, D and J gene segments. For a sequence to be retained, at least a six-nucleotide match to both a V gene segment and a J gene segment was required. Rearrangements were classified as productive when the CDR3 lacked stop codons and remained in frame with V and J, and all other rearrangements were classified as non-productive. CDR3 was defined according to IMGT convention as the region running from the second conserved V-encoded cysteine to the conserved J-encoded phenylalanine. Sequences without an unambiguous match to a single V gene segment were excluded from the earlier analysis of a few hundred of the donors. An earlier analysis of roughly 590 of the donors called V segments functional above 56.7% productive rearrangements and segregating when the between-donor standard deviation exceeded 5%. A statistical classification framework was developed to diagnose cytomegalovirus status using the catalog of TCR beta chain sequences. In a later analysis, V and J genes were assigned by comparing TCR nucleotide sequences against IMGT/GENE-DB human TR gene sequences. Using the TCRdist pipeline, a later analysis assigned CDR3 sequences along with most-parsimonious VDJ recombination scenarios. A later analysis defined each TCR beta chain by its CDR3 amino acid sequence plus V-gene family, and excluded reads lacking a unique V-gene family. As a way to deal with suspected cross-contamination and a sequencing artifact, a later analysis dropped approximately 570 nucleotide sequences that were highly shared and had low generation probability. For each public chain, a later analysis derived a clonal expansion index from normalized ranks of inferred template counts within each repertoire. Generation probabilities in a later analysis came from a VDJ recombination model fitted to out-of-frame rearrangements, and those results were checked against IGoR. A later analysis scored TCR-TCR, TCR-HLA and TCR-CMV co-occurrence with hypergeometric tests, applying a repertoire-size bias correction to TCR pairs. False discovery rates were estimated in a later analysis by permuting HLA or CMV assignments 20 times. A later analysis grouped co-occurring TCRs with DBSCAN, adding TCRdist sequence similarity when clustering within HLA-allele-positive subsets. Repertoires with fewer than 30,000 or more than 120,000 public chains were left out of co-occurrence clustering, as were five repertoires with anomalous nucleotide sharing. In TCRdb, the immuneACCESS table is reduced to in-frame sequences with V and J assigned. These tables do not hold every clone; where another copy was compared, an unresolved V gene accounts for under half, and the others remain unexplained. Clonal size and the V and J genes are those of that table, whereas D and trimming came from the DNA. The sample profile shows roughly 200,000 clones; around 78% of them were found once. The ten largest make up around an eighth of the sample.

Sequenced input: PBMCs. This sequence originates from a woman aged 25 to 45 in good health and CMV-seropositive. The chain was built from TRBV28 and TRBJ2-2, with 9 central nucleotides matching TRBD2. CDR3 region: CASGISGSGDTGELFF. The nucleotides read TGTGCCAGCGGGATTAGCGGGAGCGGGGACACCGGGGAGCTGTTTTTT.